Sequencing of this TCR beta chain was carried out in a study of blood T cell repertoires in COVID-19. CDR1 and CDR2 from the germline V gene are SNHLY and FYNNEI. Unmatched junction bases numbered 4, after V lost 3 bases and J lost 5 bases. The CDR3 sequence is 15 residues long. Profiled with immunoSEQ multiplex PCR; TCRdb holds only in-frame clones, not every one. Of 200,000 to 250,000 clones in the sample, roughly 80% were seen once. The rearrangement uses TRBV2 and TRBJ1-6, with 7 bases matching TRBD1. This TCR was recovered from a man in his sixties who had recovered from COVID-19. The sample consisted of PBMCs or T cells enriched from blood (not recorded which). The CDR3 nucleotides are TGTGCCAGCAGTGATACAGGGGCGGATAATTCACCCCTCCACTTT. It yields the protein CASSDTGADNSPLHF. The full variable domain, in which reference TRBV2 and TRBJ1-6 provide the parts outside the CDR3, is EPEVTQTPSHQVTQMGQEVILRCVPISNHLYFYWYRQILGQKVEFLVSFYNNEISEKSEIFDDQFSVERPDGSNFTLKIRSTKLEDSAMYFCASSDTGADNSPLHFGNGTRLTVT.